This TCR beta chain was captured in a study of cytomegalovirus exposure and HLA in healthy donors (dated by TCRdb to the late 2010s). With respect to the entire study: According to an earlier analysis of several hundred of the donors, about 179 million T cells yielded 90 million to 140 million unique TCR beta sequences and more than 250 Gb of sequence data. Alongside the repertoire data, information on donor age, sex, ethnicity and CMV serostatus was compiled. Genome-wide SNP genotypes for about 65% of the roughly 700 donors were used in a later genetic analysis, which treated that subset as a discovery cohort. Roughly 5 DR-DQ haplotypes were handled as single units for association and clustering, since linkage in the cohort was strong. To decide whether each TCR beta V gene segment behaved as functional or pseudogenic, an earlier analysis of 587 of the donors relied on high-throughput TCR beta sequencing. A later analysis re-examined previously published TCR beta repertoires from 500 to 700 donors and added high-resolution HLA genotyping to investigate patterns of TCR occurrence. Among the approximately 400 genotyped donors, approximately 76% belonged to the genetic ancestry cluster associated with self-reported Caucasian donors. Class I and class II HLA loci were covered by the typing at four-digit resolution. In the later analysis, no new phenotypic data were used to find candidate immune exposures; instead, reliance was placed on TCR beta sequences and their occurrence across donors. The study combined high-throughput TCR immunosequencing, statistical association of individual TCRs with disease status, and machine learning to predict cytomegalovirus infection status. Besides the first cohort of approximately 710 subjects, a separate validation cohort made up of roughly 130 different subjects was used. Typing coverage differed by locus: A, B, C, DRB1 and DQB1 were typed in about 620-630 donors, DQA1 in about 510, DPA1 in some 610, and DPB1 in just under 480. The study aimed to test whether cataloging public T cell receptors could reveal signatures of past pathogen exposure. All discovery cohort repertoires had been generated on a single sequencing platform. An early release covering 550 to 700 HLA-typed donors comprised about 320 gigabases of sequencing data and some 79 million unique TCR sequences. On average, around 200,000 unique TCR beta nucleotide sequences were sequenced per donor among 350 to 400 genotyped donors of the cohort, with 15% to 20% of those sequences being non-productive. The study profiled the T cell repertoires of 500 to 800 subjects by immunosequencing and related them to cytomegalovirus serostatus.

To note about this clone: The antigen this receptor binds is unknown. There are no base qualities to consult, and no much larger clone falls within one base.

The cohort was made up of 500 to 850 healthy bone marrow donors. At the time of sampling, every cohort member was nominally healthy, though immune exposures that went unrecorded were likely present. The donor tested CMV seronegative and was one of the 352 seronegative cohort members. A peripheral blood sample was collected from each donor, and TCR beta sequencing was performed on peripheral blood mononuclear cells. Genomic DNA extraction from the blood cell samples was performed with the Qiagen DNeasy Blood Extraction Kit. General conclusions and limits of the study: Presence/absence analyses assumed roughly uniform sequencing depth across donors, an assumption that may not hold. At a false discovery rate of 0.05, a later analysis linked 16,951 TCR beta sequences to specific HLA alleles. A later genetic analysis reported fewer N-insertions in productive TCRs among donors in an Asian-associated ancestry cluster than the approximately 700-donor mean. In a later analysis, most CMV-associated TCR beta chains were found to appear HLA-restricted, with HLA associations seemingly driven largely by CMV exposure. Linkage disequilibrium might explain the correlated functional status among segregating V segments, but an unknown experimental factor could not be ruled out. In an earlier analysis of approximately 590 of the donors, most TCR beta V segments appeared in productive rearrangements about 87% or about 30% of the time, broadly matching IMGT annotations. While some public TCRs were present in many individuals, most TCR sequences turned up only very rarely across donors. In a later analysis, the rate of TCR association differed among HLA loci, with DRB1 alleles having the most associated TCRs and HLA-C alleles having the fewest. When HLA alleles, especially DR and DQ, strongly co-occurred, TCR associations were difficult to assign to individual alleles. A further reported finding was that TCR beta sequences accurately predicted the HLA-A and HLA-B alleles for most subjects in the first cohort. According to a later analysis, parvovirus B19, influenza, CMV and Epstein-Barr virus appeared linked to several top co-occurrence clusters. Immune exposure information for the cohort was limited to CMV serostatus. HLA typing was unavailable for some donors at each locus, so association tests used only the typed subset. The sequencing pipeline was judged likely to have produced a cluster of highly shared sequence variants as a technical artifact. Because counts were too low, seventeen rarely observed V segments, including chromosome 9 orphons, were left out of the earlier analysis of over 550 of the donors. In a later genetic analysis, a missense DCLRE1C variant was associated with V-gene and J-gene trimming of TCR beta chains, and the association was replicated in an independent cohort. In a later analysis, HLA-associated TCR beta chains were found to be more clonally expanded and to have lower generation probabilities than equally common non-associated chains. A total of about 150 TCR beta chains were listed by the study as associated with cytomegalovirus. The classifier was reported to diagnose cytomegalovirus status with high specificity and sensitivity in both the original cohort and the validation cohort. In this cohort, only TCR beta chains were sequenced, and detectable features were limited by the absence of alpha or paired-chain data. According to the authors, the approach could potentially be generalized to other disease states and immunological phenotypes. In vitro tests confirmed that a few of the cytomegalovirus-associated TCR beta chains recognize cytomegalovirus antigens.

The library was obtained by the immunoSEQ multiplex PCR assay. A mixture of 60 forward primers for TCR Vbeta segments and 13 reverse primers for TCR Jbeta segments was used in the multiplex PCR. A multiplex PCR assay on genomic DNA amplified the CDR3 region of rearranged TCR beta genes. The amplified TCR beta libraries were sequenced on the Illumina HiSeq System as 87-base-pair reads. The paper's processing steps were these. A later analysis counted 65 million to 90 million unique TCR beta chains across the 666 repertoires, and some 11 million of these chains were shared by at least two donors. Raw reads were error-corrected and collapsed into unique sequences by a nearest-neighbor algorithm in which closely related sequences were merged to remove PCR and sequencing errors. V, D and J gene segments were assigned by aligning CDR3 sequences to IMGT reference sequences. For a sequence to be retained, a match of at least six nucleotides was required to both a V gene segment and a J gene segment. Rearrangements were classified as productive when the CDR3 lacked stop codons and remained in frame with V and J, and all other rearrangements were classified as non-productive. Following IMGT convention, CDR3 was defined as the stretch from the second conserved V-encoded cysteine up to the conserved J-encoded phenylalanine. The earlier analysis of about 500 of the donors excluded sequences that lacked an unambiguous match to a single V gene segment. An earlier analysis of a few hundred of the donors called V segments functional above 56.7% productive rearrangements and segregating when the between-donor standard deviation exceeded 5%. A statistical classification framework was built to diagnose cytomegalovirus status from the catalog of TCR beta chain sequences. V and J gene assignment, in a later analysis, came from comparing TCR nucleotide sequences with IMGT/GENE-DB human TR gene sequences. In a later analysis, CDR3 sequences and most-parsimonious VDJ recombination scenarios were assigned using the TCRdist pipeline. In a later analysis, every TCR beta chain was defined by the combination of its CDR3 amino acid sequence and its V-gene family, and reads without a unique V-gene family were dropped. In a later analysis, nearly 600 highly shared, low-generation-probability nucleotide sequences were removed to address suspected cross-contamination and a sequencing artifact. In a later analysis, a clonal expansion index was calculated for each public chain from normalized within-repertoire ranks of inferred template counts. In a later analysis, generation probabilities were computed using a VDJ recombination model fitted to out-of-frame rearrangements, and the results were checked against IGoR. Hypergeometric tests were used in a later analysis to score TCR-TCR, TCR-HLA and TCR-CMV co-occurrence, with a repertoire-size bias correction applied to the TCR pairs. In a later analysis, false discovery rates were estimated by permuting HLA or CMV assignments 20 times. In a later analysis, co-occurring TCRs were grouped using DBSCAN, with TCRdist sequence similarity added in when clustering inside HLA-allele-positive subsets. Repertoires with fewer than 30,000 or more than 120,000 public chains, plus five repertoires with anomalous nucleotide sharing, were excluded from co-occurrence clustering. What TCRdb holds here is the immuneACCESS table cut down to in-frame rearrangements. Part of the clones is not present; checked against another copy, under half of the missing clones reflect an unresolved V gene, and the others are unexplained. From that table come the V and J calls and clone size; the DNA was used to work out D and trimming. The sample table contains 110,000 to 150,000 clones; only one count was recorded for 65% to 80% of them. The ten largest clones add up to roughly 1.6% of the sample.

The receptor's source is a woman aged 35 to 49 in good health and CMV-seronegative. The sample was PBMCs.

The DNA sequence is as follows: TGTGCCAGCAGCGGGACACCCACCTATGGCTACACCTTC. Translated, this is CASSGTPTYGYTF. The rearrangement combines TRBV2 with TRBJ1-2; TRBD1 could be the D gene, as 6 bases match. The CDR3 has 13 amino acids, counting the end cysteine and phenylalanine. CDR3 DNA is the only sequence kept; it has 39 bases, read in frame from the first base. Trimming removed 6 bases from V and 4 bases from J, leaving 12 bases between the germline ends. The CDR1 and CDR2 encoded by the germline V gene are SNHLY and FYNNEI.